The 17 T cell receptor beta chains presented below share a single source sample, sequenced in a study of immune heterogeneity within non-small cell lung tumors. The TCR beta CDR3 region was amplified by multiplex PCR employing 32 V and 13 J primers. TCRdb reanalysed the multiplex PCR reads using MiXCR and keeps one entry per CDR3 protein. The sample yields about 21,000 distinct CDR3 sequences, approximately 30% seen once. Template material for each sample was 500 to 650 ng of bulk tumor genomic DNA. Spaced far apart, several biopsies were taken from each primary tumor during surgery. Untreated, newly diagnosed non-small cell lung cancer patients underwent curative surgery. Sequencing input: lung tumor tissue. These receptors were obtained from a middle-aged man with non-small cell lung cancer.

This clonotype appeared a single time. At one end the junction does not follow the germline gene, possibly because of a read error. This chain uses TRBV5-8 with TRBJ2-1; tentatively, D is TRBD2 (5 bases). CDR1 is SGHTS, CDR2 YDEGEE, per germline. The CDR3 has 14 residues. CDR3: CASIRTLSGDEQLF. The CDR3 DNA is TGTGCCAGCATCCGAACCCTCAGCGGAGACGAGCAGCTCTTC.

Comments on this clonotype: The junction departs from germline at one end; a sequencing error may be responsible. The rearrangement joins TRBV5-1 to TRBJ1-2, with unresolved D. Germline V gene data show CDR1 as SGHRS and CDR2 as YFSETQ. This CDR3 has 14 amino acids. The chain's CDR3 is CASSLVAGVFGFTF. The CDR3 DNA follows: TGCGCCAGCAGCTTGGTGGCGGGCGTATTTGGCTTCACCTTC.

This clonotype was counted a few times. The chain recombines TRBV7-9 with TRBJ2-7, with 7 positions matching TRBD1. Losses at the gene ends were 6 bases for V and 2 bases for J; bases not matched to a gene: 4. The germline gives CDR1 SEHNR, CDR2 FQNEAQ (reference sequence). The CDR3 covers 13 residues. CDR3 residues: CASRQTGTYEQYF. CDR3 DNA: TGTGCCAGCAGACAGACAGGGACCTACGAGCAGTACTTC.

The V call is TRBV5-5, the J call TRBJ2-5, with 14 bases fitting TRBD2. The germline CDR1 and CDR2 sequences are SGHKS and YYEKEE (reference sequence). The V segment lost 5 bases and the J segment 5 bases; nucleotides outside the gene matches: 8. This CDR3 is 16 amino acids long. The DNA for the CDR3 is TGTGCCAGCAGTAAGACTAGCGGGAGGGCCGTGGAGACCCAGTACTTC. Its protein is CASSKTSGRAVETQYF.

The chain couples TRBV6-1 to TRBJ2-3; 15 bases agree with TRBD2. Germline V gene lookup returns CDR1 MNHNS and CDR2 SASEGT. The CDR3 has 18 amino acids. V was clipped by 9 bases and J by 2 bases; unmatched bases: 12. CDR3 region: CARSRTSGGEGATDTQYF. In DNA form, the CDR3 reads TGTGCCAGAAGTCGGACTAGCGGGGGGGAGGGGGCCACAGATACGCAGTATTTT.

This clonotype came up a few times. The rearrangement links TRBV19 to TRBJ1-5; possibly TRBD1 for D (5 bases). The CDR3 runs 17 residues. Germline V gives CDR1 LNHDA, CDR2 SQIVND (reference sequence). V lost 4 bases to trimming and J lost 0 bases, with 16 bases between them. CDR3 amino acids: CASSTVMGTYSNQPQHF. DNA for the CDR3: TGTGCCAGTAGTACCGTGATGGGGACTTATAGCAATCAGCCCCAGCATTTT.

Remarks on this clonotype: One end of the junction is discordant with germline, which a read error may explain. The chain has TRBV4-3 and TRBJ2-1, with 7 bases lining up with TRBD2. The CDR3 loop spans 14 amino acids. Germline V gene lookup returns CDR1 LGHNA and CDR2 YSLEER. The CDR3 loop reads CASSQDIGTTPLDF. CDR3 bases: TGCGCCAGCAGCCAAGATATCGGGACTACGCCTCTAGACTTC.

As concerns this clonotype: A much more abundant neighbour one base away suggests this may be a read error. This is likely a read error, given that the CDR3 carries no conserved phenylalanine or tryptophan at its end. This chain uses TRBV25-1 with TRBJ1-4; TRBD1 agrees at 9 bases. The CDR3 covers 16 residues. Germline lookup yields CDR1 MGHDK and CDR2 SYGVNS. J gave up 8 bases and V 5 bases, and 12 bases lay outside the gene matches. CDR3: CASSPTGQGSREKLFV. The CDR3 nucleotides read TGTGCCAGCAGTCCCACCGGACAGGGGAGTAGGGAAAAACTGTTTGTT.

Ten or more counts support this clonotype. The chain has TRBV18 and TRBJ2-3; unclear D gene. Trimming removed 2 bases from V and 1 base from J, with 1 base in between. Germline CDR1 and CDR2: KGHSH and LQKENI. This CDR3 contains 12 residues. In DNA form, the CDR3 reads TGTGCCAGCTCACCAGGCACAGATACGCAGTATTTT. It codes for CASSPGTDTQYF.

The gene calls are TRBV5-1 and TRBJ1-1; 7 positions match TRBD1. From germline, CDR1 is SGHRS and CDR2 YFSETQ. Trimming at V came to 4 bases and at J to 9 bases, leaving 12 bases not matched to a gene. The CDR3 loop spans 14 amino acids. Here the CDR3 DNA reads TGCGCCAGCAGCGAAAGAACAGGGGATAACCAAGCTTTCTTT. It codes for CASSERTGDNQAFF.

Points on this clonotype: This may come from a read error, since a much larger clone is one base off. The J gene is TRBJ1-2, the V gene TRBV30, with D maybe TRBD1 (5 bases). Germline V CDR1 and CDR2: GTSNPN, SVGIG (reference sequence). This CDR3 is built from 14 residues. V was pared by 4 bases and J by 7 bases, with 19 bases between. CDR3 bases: TGTGCCTGGACCCCTTTGACGGGGGTGAGTGGCTACACCTTC. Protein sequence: CAWTPLTGVSGYTF.

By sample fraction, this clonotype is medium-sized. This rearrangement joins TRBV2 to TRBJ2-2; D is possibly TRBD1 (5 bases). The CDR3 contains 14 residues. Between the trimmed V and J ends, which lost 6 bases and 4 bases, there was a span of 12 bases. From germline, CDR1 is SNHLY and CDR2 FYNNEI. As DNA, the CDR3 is TGTGCCAGCAGCCTCAGGGTGAGCACCGGGGAGCTGTTTTTT. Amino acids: CASSLRVSTGELFF.

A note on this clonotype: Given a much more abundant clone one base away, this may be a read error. CDR3 in DNA: TGTGCCAACAGCCAAGATCGTCGGACTAGCGGAGTTAGTTTC. This codes for CANSQDRRTSGVSF. The chain is built from TRBV14 and TRBJ2-7; 10 bases map to TRBD2. The CDR3 is 14 amino acids. The germline V gene has CDR1 SGHDN and CDR2 FVKESK.

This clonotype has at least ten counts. The CDR3 reads CASSPSRGPNYGYTF. Here the CDR3 DNA reads TGTGCCAGCTCACCAAGTCGGGGACCGAACTATGGCTACACCTTC. The chain uses TRBV18 and TRBJ1-2, with D perhaps TRBD1 (5 bases). V gave up 2 bases and J gave up 2 bases, with 12 bases separating them. Germline lookup yields CDR1 KGHSH and CDR2 LQKENI. The CDR3 is 15 amino acids.

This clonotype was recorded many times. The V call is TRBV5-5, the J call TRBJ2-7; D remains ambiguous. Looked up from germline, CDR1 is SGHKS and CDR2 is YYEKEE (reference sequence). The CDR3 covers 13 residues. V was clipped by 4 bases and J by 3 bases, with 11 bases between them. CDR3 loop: CASSQDVFYEQYF. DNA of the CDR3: TGTGCCAGCAGCCAGGACGTTTTCTACGAGCAGTACTTC.

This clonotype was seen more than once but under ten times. CDR3 in amino acids: CASSQEFRTDTNYGYTF. DNA for the CDR3: TGTGCCAGCAGCCAAGAATTCCGCACGGATACTAACTATGGCTACACCTTC. V usage is TRBV3-1 and J usage is TRBJ1-2; no clear D. The V end lost 0 bases, the J end lost 0 bases, and 14 bases lay between the germline ends. The CDR3 is made up of 17 amino acids. Germline CDR1 and CDR2: LGHDT and YNNKEL (reference sequence).

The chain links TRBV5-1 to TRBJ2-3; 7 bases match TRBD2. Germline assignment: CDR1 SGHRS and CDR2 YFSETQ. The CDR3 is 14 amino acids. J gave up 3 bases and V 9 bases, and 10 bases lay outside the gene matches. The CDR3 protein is CATATGTTTDTQYF. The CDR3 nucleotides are TGCGCCACCGCGACCGGGACTACAACAGATACGCAGTATTTT.